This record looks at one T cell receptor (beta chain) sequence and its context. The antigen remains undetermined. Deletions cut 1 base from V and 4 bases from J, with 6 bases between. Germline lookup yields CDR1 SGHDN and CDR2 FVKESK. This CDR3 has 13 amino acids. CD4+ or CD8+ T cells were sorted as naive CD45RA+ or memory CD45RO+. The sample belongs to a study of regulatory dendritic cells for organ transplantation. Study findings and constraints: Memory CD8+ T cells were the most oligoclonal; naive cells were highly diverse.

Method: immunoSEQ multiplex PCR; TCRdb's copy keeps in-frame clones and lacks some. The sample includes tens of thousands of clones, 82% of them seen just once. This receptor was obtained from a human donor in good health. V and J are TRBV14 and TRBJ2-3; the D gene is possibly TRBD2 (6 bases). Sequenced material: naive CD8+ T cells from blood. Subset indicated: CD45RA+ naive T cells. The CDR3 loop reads CASSQAGADTQYF. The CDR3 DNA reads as TGTGCCAGCAGCCAAGCGGGGGCAGATACGCAGTATTTT.